This T cell receptor (beta chain) was sequenced in a study of blood T cell repertoires in COVID-19. Study background: T cells, B-cell-depleted T cells, or PBMCs provided the cDNA or gDNA that served as material.

Using immunoSEQ multiplex PCR, the repertoire was profiled, and TCRdb retains in-frame clones only, with some absent. Of hundreds of thousands of clones in the sample, roughly 86% are singletons; the top ten hold around 8.9%. This CDR3 spans 17 amino acids. Unmatched junction bases numbered 11, after V lost 0 bases and J lost 7 bases. Per the germline V gene, CDR1 is LGHDT and CDR2 is YNNKEL (reference sequence). All recovered Cohort 3 donors got two negative PCRs, got clearance, or saw symptom resolution. The sequence was collected from a woman aged 18-29 years who had recovered from COVID-19. The sample taken for sequencing was PBMCs or T cells enriched from blood (not recorded which). V gene TRBV3-1 (or the pseudogene TRBV3-2) combines with J gene TRBJ1-5; 8 bases match TRBD1. The CDR3 bases are TGTGCCAGCAGCCAAGATATGTCCGGACAGGGCGACCAGCCCCAGCATTTT. Translated, it gives CASSQDMSGQGDQPQHF.